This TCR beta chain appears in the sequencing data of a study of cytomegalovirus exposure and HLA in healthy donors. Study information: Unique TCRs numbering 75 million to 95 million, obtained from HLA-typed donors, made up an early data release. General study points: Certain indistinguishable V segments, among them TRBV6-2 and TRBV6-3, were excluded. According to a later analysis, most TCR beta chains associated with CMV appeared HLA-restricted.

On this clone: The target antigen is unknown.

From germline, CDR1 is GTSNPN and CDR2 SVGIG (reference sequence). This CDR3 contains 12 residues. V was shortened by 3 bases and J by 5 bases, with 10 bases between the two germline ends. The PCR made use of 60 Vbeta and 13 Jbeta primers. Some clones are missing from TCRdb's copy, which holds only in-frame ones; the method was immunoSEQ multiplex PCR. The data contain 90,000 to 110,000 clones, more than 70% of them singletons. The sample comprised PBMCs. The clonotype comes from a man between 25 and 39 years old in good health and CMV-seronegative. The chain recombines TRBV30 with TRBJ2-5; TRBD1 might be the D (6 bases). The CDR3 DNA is TGTGCCTGGAGGGGGGCCGGGGAGACCCAGTACTTC. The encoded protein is CAWRGAGETQYF.